The sequence of this T cell receptor (beta chain) was determined in a study of blood T cell repertoires in COVID-19. Using immunoSEQ multiplex PCR, the repertoire was profiled, and TCRdb retains in-frame clones only, with some absent. The table lists a few hundred thousand clones, 80% to 90% of them singletons. With V trimmed by 5 bases and J by 3 bases, 3 bases remained unmatched. In germline, CDR1 is SGDLS, CDR2 YYNGEE. The length of the CDR3 is 14 residues. The sequence was collected from a man aged 80 or over with acute or convalescent COVID-19. The chain combines TRBV9 with TRBJ2-5; 11 nucleotides match TRBD2. Sequencing was performed on peripheral blood. This CDR3 reads CASRPGLAEETQYF. The CDR3 DNA follows: TGTGCCAGCAGGCCGGGACTAGCGGAAGAGACCCAGTACTTC.